Described below is a single TCR beta chain sequence and its context. Its antigen is not identified. This record belongs to a study of shared clonotypes between healthy human individuals. Study conclusions and caveats: Naive subsets generally had larger estimated richness than memory subsets. Among donors, sharing of clonotypes was expected to be affected by sequencing depth.

CD8 cells regarded as naive lacked CD45RO, were positively chosen for CCR7, and omitted terminally differentiated effector memory CD45RA+ cells. Deep level was the assay's run setting. Sequencing was performed with immunoSEQ multiplex PCR; in TCRdb, only in-frame clones are kept and a portion is missing. The repertoire holds 660,000 or so clones, with around 96% as singletons. Germline CDR1 reads LNHDA; CDR2 reads SQIVND (reference sequence). The CDR3 has 15 amino acids. Trimming shortened V by 7 bases and J by 0 bases, and 15 bases separated the two germline ends. This chain connects TRBV19 to TRBJ2-5; D ambiguous. The clonotype was recovered from a woman under 40 in good health. Specimen: naive CD8+ T cells sorted from blood. The CDR3 bases are TGTGCCAGTACCATGACCCGAACTAACCAAGAGACCCAGTACTTC. Its protein product is CASTMTRTNQETQYF.